The source of this TCR beta chain is a study of cytomegalovirus exposure and HLA in healthy donors. The wider study: As an earlier analysis found, roughly 180 million T cells yielded 95 million to 130 million unique TCR beta sequences.

The primer mix had 60 Vbeta and 13 Jbeta primers. TCRdb's copy holds only in-frame clones and misses some; the assay was immunoSEQ multiplex PCR. The table shows under 200,000 clones, with around three quarters occurring only once. Unrecorded immune exposures were likely, despite nominal health at sampling. Overall study findings and caveats: TCR association rates varied by HLA locus in a later analysis, with DRB1 highest and HLA-C lowest.

This clone has more than one count but fewer than ten. Its matching antigen is unknown. From germline, CDR1 is DFQATT and CDR2 SNEGSKA (reference sequence). V lost 8 bases to trimming and J lost 8 bases; unmatched junction nucleotides: 4. The CDR3 loop spans 10 amino acids. This chain uses TRBV20-1 with TRBJ1-1; 8 bases map to TRBD1. The sequencing sample was made of PBMCs. This sequence was found in a woman in her twenties or thirties in good health and CMV-seropositive. Written as DNA, the CDR3 is TGCAGTCCAGGGGGCGAGGAAGCTTTCTTT. This encodes CSPGGEEAFF.